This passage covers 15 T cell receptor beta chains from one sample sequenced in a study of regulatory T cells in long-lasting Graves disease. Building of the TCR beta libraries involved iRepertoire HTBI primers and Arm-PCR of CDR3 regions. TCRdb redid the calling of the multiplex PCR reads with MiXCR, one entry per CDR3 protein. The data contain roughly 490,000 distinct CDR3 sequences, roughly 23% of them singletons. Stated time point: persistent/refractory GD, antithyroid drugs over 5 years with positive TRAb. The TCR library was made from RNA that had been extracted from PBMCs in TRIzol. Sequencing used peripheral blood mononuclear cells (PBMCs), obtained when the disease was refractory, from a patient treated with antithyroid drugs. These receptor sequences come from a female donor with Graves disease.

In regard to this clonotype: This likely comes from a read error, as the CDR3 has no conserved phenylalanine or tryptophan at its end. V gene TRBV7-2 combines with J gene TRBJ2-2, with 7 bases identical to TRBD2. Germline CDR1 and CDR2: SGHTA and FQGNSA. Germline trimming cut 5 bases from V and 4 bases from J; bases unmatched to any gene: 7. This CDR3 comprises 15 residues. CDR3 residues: CASSPNGGSTGELFS. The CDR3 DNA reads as TGTGCCAGCAGCCCCAACGGGGGGAGCACCGGGGAGCTGTTTTCT.

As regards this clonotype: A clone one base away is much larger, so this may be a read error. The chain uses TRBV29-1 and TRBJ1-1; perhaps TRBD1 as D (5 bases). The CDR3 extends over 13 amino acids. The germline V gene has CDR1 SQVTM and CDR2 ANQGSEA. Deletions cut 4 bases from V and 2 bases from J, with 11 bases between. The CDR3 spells CSVVQGGNTEAFF. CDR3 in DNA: TGCAGCGTTGTTCAGGGAGGTAACACTGAAGCTTTCTTT. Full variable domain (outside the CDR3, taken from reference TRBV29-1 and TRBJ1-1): SAVISQKPSRDICQRGTSLTIQCQVDSQVTMMFWYRQQPGQSLTLIATANQGSEATYESGFVIDKFPISRPNLTFSTLTVSNMSPEDSSIYLCSVVQGGNTEAFFGQGTRLTVV.

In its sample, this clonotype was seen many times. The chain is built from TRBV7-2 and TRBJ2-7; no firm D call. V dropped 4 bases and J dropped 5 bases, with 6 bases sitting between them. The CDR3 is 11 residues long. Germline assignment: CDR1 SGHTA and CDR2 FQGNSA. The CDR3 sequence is CASSSMNEQYF. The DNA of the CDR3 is TGTGCCAGCAGCTCTATGAACGAGCAGTACTTC.

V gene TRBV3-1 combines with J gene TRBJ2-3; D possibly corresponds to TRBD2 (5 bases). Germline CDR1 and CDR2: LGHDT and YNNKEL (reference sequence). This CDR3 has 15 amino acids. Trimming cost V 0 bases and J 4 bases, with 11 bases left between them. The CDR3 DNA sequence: TGTGCCAGCAGCCAAGATCAGGACTTCTCAGATACGCAGTATTTT. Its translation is CASSQDQDFSDTQYF.

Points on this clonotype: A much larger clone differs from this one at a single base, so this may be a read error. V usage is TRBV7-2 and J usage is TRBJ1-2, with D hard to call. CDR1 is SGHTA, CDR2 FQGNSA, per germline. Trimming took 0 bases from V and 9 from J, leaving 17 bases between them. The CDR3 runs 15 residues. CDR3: CASSLAGGQLGSYTF. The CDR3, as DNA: TGTGCCAGCAGCTTAGCAGGAGGGCAGCTTGGGAGCTACACCTTC.

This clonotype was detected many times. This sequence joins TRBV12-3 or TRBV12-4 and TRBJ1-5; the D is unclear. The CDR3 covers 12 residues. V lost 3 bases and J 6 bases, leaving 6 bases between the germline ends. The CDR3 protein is CASSFPPQPQHF. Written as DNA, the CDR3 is TGTGCCAGCAGTTTTCCCCCTCAGCCCCAGCATTTT.

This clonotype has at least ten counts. The DNA for the CDR3 is TGCAGCGTTGAAGAACCGGGGGGCGGCTACACCTTC. Translation gives CSVEEPGGGYTF. This rearrangement joins TRBV29-1 to TRBJ1-2; tentative D call: TRBD1 (6 bases). The CDR3 is 12 residues long. Deletions cut 0 bases from V and 8 bases from J, with 10 bases between. CDR1 and CDR2 (germline): SQVTM, ANQGSEA.

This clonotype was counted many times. CDR3 protein: CASSSSGTGSNEQYF. The CDR3 coding sequence is TGTGCCAGCAGTTCATCCGGGACAGGGAGCAACGAGCAGTACTTC. This chain links TRBV28 with TRBJ2-7, with 9 bases that match TRBD1. Trimming cost V 4 bases and J 5 bases; bases outside gene matches: 9. Germline V gene data show CDR1 as MDHEN and CDR2 as SYDVKM. CDR3 length: 15 residues.

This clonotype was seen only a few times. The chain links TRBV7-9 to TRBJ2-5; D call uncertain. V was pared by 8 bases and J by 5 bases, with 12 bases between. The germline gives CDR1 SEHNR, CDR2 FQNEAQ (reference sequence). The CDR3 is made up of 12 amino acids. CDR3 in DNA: TGTGCCAGCTCGAGCAGGTCGGAGACCCAGTACTTC. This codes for CASSSRSETQYF. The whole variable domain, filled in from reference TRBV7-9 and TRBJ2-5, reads DTGVSQNPRHKITKRGQNVTFRCDPISEHNRLYWYRQTLGQGPEFLTYFQNEAQLEKSRLLSDRFSAERPKGSFSTLEIQRTEQGDSAMYLCASSSRSETQYFGPGTRLLVL.

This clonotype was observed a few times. CDR3 DNA: TGTGCCAGCAGTTACACACACCTAGCGGGGTTATCCTTCTACGAGCAGTACTTC. Residues: CASSYTHLAGLSFYEQYF. This chain joins TRBV6-2 or TRBV6-3 and TRBJ2-7; 9 bases line up with TRBD2. CDR1 and CDR2 from the germline V gene are MNHEY and SVGEGT. V gave up 2 bases and J gave up 3 bases; unmatched junction bases: 14. The CDR3 runs to 18 residues.

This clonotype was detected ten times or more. The CDR3 DNA reads as TGTGCCAGCAGTTATGCGGGGGCCTCAAACATTCAGTACTTC. Residues: CASSYAGASNIQYF. V and J are TRBV28 and TRBJ2-4; possibly TRBD2 for D (7 bases). The V gene lost 4 bases and the J gene lost 6 bases, with 13 bases spanning the gap. CDR3 length: 14 amino acids. From germline, CDR1 is MDHEN and CDR2 SYDVKM.

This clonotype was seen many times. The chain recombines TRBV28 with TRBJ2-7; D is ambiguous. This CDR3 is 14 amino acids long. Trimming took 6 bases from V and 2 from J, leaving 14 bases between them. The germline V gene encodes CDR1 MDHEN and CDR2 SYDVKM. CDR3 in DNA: TGTGCCAGCAGCCCCCGTAATCGCCCCTACGAGCAGTACTTC. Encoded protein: CASSPRNRPYEQYF.

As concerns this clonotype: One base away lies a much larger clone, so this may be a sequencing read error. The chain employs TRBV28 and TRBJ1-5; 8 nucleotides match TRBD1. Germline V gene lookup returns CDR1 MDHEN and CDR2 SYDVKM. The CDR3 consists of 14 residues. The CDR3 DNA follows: TGTGCCAGCAGTTTAGACAGGGGTAGTCAGCTCCAGCATTTT. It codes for CASSLDRGSQLQHF.

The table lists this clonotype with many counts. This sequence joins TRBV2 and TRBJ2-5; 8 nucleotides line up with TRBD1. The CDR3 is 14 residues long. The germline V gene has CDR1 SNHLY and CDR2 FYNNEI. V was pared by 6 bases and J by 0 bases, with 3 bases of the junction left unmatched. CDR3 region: CASSRTGNQETQYF. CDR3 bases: TGTGCCAGCAGCCGGACAGGGAACCAAGAGACCCAGTACTTC.

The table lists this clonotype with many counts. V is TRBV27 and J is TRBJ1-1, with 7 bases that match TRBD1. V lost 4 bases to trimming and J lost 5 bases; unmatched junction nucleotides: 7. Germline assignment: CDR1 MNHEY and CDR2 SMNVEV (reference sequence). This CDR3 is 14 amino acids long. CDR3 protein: CASSWGRGGTEAFF. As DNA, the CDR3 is TGTGCCAGCAGTTGGGGCAGGGGGGGAACTGAAGCTTTCTTT.